Below are 28 T cell receptor beta chains sequenced from a single sample in a study of OX40 agonist ivuxolimab in advanced cancers. Some clones are missing from TCRdb's copy, which holds only in-frame ones; the method was immunoSEQ multiplex PCR. This sample carries more than 50,000 clones, 65% to 90% of them seen once, and the ten largest clones take under 0.7%. Sample: CD4+ or CD8+ T cells sorted from blood, taken in a trial of the OX40 agonist ivuxolimab. The receptor source for this set is an adult with an advanced solid tumor such as melanoma, head and neck, liver or kidney cancer.

This chain links TRBV2 with TRBJ2-5, with D perhaps matching TRBD2 (6 bases). The J call is uncertain, as TRBJ2-7 better fits the DNA end. Germline values: CDR1 SNHLY, CDR2 FYNNEI. The CDR3 is made up of 15 amino acids. The CDR3 is CASSEARRETGEQYF. CDR3 bases: TGTGCCAGCAGTGAAGCGCGACGGGAGACGGGCGAGCAGTACTTC.

This chain links TRBV28 with TRBJ1-3; the D is unclear. CDR3 size: 13 residues. V gave up 5 bases and J gave up 7 bases, with 12 bases separating them. The V gene's germline CDR1 is MDHEN and CDR2 SYDVKM. CDR3 in DNA: TGTGCCAGCAGTCCCCCGGGCCGGAACACCATATATTTT. Translating it yields CASSPPGRNTIYF.

The V and J genes are TRBV28 and TRBJ1-1; D unresolved. The CDR3 has 16 residues. Germline assignment: CDR1 MDHEN and CDR2 SYDVKM. With 4 bases removed from V and 1 base from J, the gap between germline ends came to 16 bases. CDR3 loop: CASSSPSWRTNTEAFF. The DNA for the CDR3 is TGTGCCAGCAGTTCACCTTCTTGGAGGACGAACACTGAAGCTTTCTTT.

This chain links TRBV27 with TRBJ2-1; D possibly matches TRBD1 or TRBD2 (8 bases each). The germline V gene encodes CDR1 MNHEY and CDR2 SMNVEV (reference sequence). CDR3 length: 16 residues. Trimming shortened V by 3 bases and J by 4 bases, and 16 bases separated the two germline ends. The DNA for the CDR3 is TGTGCCAGCAGTTTTCGGGGGGGGACAGGATACAATGAGCAGTTCTTC. Protein sequence: CASSFRGGTGYNEQFF.

The gene calls are TRBV4-3 and TRBJ2-7; a possible D gene is TRBD2 (5 bases). CDR1 LGHNA and CDR2 YSLEER come from the germline V gene. The CDR3 covers 15 residues. Trimming removed 0 bases at V and 2 bases at J, with 11 bases between. In DNA form, the CDR3 reads TGCGCCAGCAGCCAAGAACCGGGGATTGCCTACGAGCAGTACTTC. This sequence encodes CASSQEPGIAYEQYF.

The chain recombines TRBV6-1 with TRBJ2-7; 8 nucleotides agree with TRBD2. Germline-derived CDR1 and CDR2 are MNHNS and SASEGT. This CDR3 is built from 14 residues. The V segment lost 7 bases and the J segment 7 bases; nucleotides outside the gene matches: 12. The CDR3 DNA is TGTGCCAGCAACCCCCTAGCGGGCATGGGGGAGCAGTACTTC. It specifies CASNPLAGMGEQYF.

V usage is TRBV7-2 and J usage is TRBJ2-7; D assignment may be TRBD1 or TRBD2 (6 bases each). Germline V CDR1 and CDR2: SGHTA, FQGNSA. Trimming left V 4 bases short and J 1 base short, with 17 bases between. The CDR3 consists of 16 residues. The CDR3 protein is CASSSWRGQGSYEQYF. CDR3 coding DNA: TGTGCCAGCAGCTCTTGGAGGGGCCAGGGGTCCTACGAGCAGTACTTC.

In this sample, this clone turned up a few times. V usage is TRBV11-2 and J usage is TRBJ2-7; TRBD1 matches at 7 bases. The CDR3 contains 14 residues. V lost 5 bases to trimming and J lost 3 bases; unmatched junction nucleotides: 7. Germline CDR1 and CDR2: SGHAT and FQNNGV. DNA of the CDR3: TGTGCCAGCAGCCCCTTTACAGGGGACTACGAGCAGTACTTC. It yields the protein CASSPFTGDYEQYF.

In the case of this clone: This sample includes further DNA sequences coding for the same CDR3. The rearrangement joins TRBV29-1 to TRBJ2-3; no firm D call. Germline CDR1 SQVTM, CDR2 ANQGSEA. V was cut by 6 bases and J by 0 bases, with 16 bases left in between. The CDR3 sequence is 15 residues long. The CDR3 region is CSVPARSSSTDTQYF. The CDR3 DNA sequence: TGCAGCGTGCCAGCGCGTTCCTCTAGCACAGATACGCAGTATTTT.

V usage is TRBV7-2 and J usage is TRBJ1-6; 8 nucleotides agree with TRBD1. V shed 11 bases and J 0 bases; nucleotides not matched to a gene: 6. CDR1 is SGHTA and CDR2 is FQGNSA in the germline V gene. The CDR3 sequence is 15 residues long. Written as DNA, the CDR3 is TGTGCCGGAAGGACAGGGAGCTCCTATAATTCACCCCTCCACTTT. This encodes CAGRTGSSYNSPLHF. Supplemented by reference TRBV7-2 and TRBJ1-6, the full variable domain reads GAGVSQSPSNKVTEKGKDVELRCDPISGHTALYWYRQSLGQGLEFLIYFQGNSAPDKSGLPSDRFSAERTGGSVSTLTIQRTQQEDSAVYLCAGRTGSSYNSPLHFGNGTRLTVT.

This clone has just one count. This chain connects TRBV27 to TRBJ2-5; D is possibly TRBD2 (5 bases). Trimming shortened V by 6 bases and J by 11 bases, and 19 bases separated the two germline ends. CDR1 is MNHEY and CDR2 is SMNVEV in the germline V gene (reference sequence). The CDR3 sequence is 13 residues long. CDR3 loop: CASSVEVPGRQYF. The CDR3 DNA reads TGTGCCAGCAGCGTGGAGGTCCCCGGTCGGCAGTACTTC.

The chain couples TRBV29-1 to TRBJ1-2; D might be TRBD1 (6 bases). V was cut by 7 bases and J by 8 bases, with 8 bases left in between. This CDR3 contains 9 residues. The germline V gene has CDR1 SQVTM and CDR2 ANQGSEA. CDR3 nucleotide sequence: TGCAGCGAGGGGGAGGGCTACACCTTC. Encoded protein: CSEGEGYTF.

The V and J genes are TRBV29-1 and TRBJ1-3, with D perhaps TRBD1 (6 bases). The V end was cut by 7 bases, the J end by 0 bases, with 13 bases between. Germline values: CDR1 SQVTM, CDR2 ANQGSEA. The length of the CDR3 is 14 residues. The DNA of the CDR3 is TGCAGCGCGATGGGACAAAGCTCTGGAAACACCATATATTTT. Translation: CSAMGQSSGNTIYF. Filled out from reference TRBV29-1 and TRBJ1-3, the complete variable domain reads SAVISQKPSRDICQRGTSLTIQCQVDSQVTMMFWYRQQPGQSLTLIATANQGSEATYESGFVIDKFPISRPNLTFSTLTVSNMSPEDSSIYLCSAMGQSSGNTIYFGEGSWLTVV.

V usage is TRBV6-5 and J usage is TRBJ1-5, with D possibly matching TRBD1 (6 bases). The CDR3 is made up of 15 amino acids. Germline V lookup: CDR1 MNHEY, CDR2 SVGAGI. The V gene lost 6 bases and the J gene lost 0 bases, with 12 bases spanning the gap. The CDR3 nucleotides are TGTGCCAGCAGGCGGACAGAAGATAGCAATCAGCCCCAGCATTTT. Its translation is CASRRTEDSNQPQHF.

CDR3 nucleotide sequence: TGTGCCAGCAGCCCCGGACAGGGGGCGTCCAATGAGCAGTTCTTC. Its protein is CASSPGQGASNEQFF. The chain combines TRBV7-3 with TRBJ2-1; 11 bases align to TRBD1. Per germline, CDR1 SGHTA and CDR2 FQGTGA. The J segment lost 6 bases and the V segment lost 5 bases, leaving 6 bases of the junction unmatched. CDR3 length equals 15 residues.

The gene calls are TRBV6-1 and TRBJ2-7; D is possibly TRBD2 (6 bases). Trimming pared 6 bases from V and 7 bases from J, leaving 10 bases between. Germline V lookup: CDR1 MNHNS, CDR2 SASEGT. This CDR3 has 11 residues. The CDR3 DNA reads TGTGCCAGCAGCATCGCGGGGGAGCAGTACTTC. Translating gives CASSIAGEQYF.

The chain employs TRBV28 and TRBJ1-1; D possibly corresponds to TRBD1 (5 bases). The CDR3 runs 15 residues. CDR1 and CDR2 from the germline V gene are MDHEN and SYDVKM. V dropped 7 bases and J dropped 4 bases, with 19 bases sitting between them. The CDR3 DNA sequence: TGTGCCAGCACACCACATTCGGGGGGAAGCACTGAAGCTTTCTTT. Amino acid sequence: CASTPHSGGSTEAFF. The full variable domain, rest sourced from reference TRBV28 and TRBJ1-1, is DVKVTQSSRYLVKRTGEKVFLECVQDMDHENMFWYRQDPGLGLRLIYFSYDVKMKEKGDIPEGYSVSREKKERFSLILESASTNQTSMYLCASTPHSGGSTEAFFGQGTRLTVV.

This CDR3 reads CASSVDPGLGQNIQYF. The CDR3 coding sequence is TGTGCCAGCAGCGTAGACCCGGGACTAGGCCAAAACATTCAGTACTTC. This chain connects TRBV9 to TRBJ2-4; 8 bases line up with TRBD2. The CDR3 length is 16 residues. The V gene's germline CDR1 is SGDLS and CDR2 YYNGEE. V was pared by 0 bases and J by 5 bases, with 7 bases of the junction left unmatched. The complete variable domain, with remaining parts taken from reference TRBV9 and TRBJ2-4, reads DSGVTQTPKHLITATGQRVTLRCSPRSGDLSVYWYQQSLDQGLQFLIQYYNGEERAKGNILERFSAQQFPDLHSELNLSSLELGDSALYFCASSVDPGLGQNIQYFGAGTRLSVL.

This chain connects TRBV7-2 to TRBJ1-5; TRBD1 matches at 11 bases. Trimming took 5 bases from V and 8 from J; bases not matched to a gene: 8. Germline CDR1 reads SGHTA; CDR2 reads FQGNSA. CDR3 size: 15 residues. The CDR3 here is CASSLDRGRVEPQHF. The CDR3 bases are TGTGCCAGCAGCCTGGACAGGGGGCGCGTGGAGCCCCAGCATTTT.

This clone was seen just once. In nucleotides, the CDR3 is TGTGCCAGCAGCTTAAGTATCTCAAGCAATGAGCAGTTCTTC. It codes for CASSLSISSNEQFF. The rearrangement links TRBV7-9 to TRBJ2-1; unclear D gene. V was cut by 2 bases and J by 6 bases, with 11 bases left in between. The CDR3 is 14 amino acids. The germline V gene encodes CDR1 SEHNR and CDR2 FQNEAQ (reference sequence).

This rearrangement joins TRBV28 to TRBJ1-2; 7 bases are shared with TRBD1. This CDR3 contains 14 residues. CDR1 is MDHEN, CDR2 SYDVKM, per germline. V lost 3 bases to trimming and J lost 1 base; unmatched junction nucleotides: 2. In DNA, the CDR3 is TGTGCCAGCAGTTTCCCAGGGGGTAACTATGGCTACACCTTC. It codes for CASSFPGGNYGYTF.

This sequence joins TRBV9 and TRBJ2-5; D uncertain. The CDR3 runs 14 residues. CDR1 is SGDLS and CDR2 is YYNGEE in the germline V gene. Trimming cost V 2 bases and J 5 bases, with 13 bases left between them. The CDR3 spells CASSVGTFRETQYF. CDR3 nucleotides: TGTGCCAGCAGCGTTGGAACCTTCAGGGAGACCCAGTACTTC.

V gene TRBV6-1 combines with J gene TRBJ1-1, with unresolved D. This CDR3 has 11 residues. The V and J ends lost 6 bases and 10 bases respectively, with 12 bases between them. Germline V lookup: CDR1 MNHNS, CDR2 SASEGT. CDR3 nucleotide sequence: TGTGCCAGCAGACAGCGGGGTTTAGCTTTCTTT. Translated, it gives CASRQRGLAFF.

The chain couples TRBV30 to TRBJ1-2, with D possibly TRBD1 on 5 matching bases. Germline CDR1 and CDR2: GTSNPN and SVGIG (reference sequence). V was pared by 4 bases and J by 6 bases, with 18 bases between. This CDR3 spans 14 amino acids. The CDR3 bases are TGTGCCTGGAACTACGACAGATTTCCCGATGGCTACACCTTC. This encodes CAWNYDRFPDGYTF.

This chain connects TRBV5-1 to TRBJ1-4; no firm D call. Germline-derived CDR1 and CDR2 are SGHRS and YFSETQ. Trimming removed 0 bases from V and 11 bases from J, with 11 bases in between. This CDR3 is built from 13 residues. The DNA of the CDR3 is TGCGCCAGCAGCTTGGATTCAGCGGGGAAACTGTTTTTT. The encoded protein is CASSLDSAGKLFF.

V gene TRBV5-1 combines with J gene TRBJ2-2, with 9 bases aligning to TRBD1. The germline V gene has CDR1 SGHRS and CDR2 YFSETQ. Unmatched junction bases numbered 5, after V lost 4 bases and J lost 4 bases. There are 15 residues in the CDR3. The DNA for the CDR3 is TGCGCCAGCAGCGCGGACAGGGGAGTCACCGGGGAGCTGTTTTTT. This translates into CASSADRGVTGELFF. Variable domain in full (rest from reference TRBV5-1 and TRBJ2-2): KAGVTQTPRYLIKTRGQQVTLSCSPISGHRSVSWYQQTPGQGLQFLFEYFSETQRNKGNFPGRFSGRQFSNSRSEMNVSTLELGDSALYLCASSADRGVTGELFFGEGSRLTVL.

This rearrangement joins TRBV5-1 to TRBJ2-1, with 13 positions matching TRBD2. V shed 0 bases, J shed 9 bases, and the junction held 6 bases outside the gene matches. The CDR3 covers 16 residues. Germline values: CDR1 SGHRS, CDR2 YFSETQ. The CDR3 protein is CASSLATSGRAGEQFF. The CDR3 DNA follows: TGCGCCAGCAGCTTGGCTACTAGCGGGAGGGCCGGTGAGCAGTTCTTC.

V usage is TRBV4-3 and J usage is TRBJ2-7, with 7 bases lining up with TRBD2. Germline loops: CDR1 LGHNA, CDR2 YSLEER. This CDR3 has 15 residues. The V segment lost 0 bases and the J segment 7 bases; nucleotides outside the gene matches: 9. CDR3 sequence: CASSQDGAGMREQYF. In nucleotides, the CDR3 is TGCGCCAGCAGCCAAGATGGAGCGGGGATGAGGGAGCAGTACTTC.